What follows are 3 T cell receptor beta chains derived from one specimen sequenced in a study of post-analysis software for immune sequencing data. Study results and caveats: Five or six TRBV segments were significantly more frequent in patients than in controls. TRBV5-6, TRBV5-1 and TRBV20-1 were among these segments.

Which antigens these TCRs recognize remains unknown. TCR beta cDNA libraries had unique molecular identifiers. TCRdb reprocessed the PCR reads with MiXCR, giving one entry per CDR3 protein. This repertoire shows 400,000 to 500,000 distinct CDR3 sequences, approximately 37% found once; its top ten account for approximately 7.7%. Source material: blood. These receptor sequences come from a girl aged 2 to 10 with multiple sclerosis.

The J gene is TRBJ1-5, the V gene TRBV12-3 or TRBV12-4, with 8 bases aligning to TRBD1. Losses at the gene ends were 3 bases for V and 12 bases for J; bases not matched to a gene: 7. The CDR3 loop spans 13 amino acids. CDR3 protein: CASSFQGAYGQHF. Written as DNA, the CDR3 is TGTGCCAGCAGTTTCCAGGGGGCGTATGGCCAGCATTTT.

This clonotype was seen a few times. The chain recombines TRBV7-9 with TRBJ2-1; D unresolved. This CDR3 is 16 amino acids long. The ends were cut back, 2 bases at V and 3 bases at J, with 14 bases in the middle. The germline CDR1 and CDR2 sequences are SEHNR and FQNEAQ (reference sequence). CDR3 amino acids: CASSLKSYPDYNEQFF. The DNA of the CDR3 is TGTGCCAGCAGCTTAAAGTCGTATCCTGACTACAATGAGCAGTTCTTC.

This clonotype was picked up one time. J is TRBJ1-2 and V is TRBV5-5; 8 bases fit TRBD1. The CDR3 is made up of 19 amino acids. The V gene end was trimmed by 1 base and the J gene end by 7 bases; junction bases not matched to a gene: 21. The germline gives CDR1 SGHKS, CDR2 YYEKEE (reference sequence). CDR3 nucleotide sequence: TGTGCCAGCAGCTTGTCCCTTGTTGAGGGTCAGGGGGCTTCTTTTGGCTACACCTTC. The encoded protein is CASSLSLVEGQGASFGYTF.